The present T cell receptor beta chain was sequenced within a study of T cell repertoires in cytomegalovirus infection. V shed 4 bases and J 0 bases; nucleotides not matched to a gene: 24. The CDR3 has 21 amino acids. The germline V gene has CDR1 DFQATT and CDR2 SNEGSKA (reference sequence). This clonotype was observed a few times. The antigen remains undetermined. TCRdb re-derived calls from the reads in MiXCR, one entry per CDR3 protein. The sample includes over 50,000 distinct CDR3 sequences, 20% of them seen just once. The V call is TRBV20-1, the J call TRBJ1-5, with 7 bases identical to TRBD1. The starting material was CD8+ T cells from cultured PBMCs, obtained from culture after CMV antigen stimulation. The sequence came from a human donor in good health (CMV status not recorded). Some clones in this sample may be carry-over from other donors' samples. This chain's CDR3 is CSATDPPGRDSLRYSNQPQHF. CDR3 in DNA: TGCAGTGCTACCGACCCCCCCGGGCGGGACAGCCTCCGTTATAGCAATCAGCCCCAGCATTTT.